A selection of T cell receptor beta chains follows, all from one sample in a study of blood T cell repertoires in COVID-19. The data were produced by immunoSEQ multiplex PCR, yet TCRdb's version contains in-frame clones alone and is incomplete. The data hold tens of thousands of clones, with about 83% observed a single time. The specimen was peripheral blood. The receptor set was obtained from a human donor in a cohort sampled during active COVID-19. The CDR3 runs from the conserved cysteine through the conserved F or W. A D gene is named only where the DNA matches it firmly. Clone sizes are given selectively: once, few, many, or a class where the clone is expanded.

cdr3_nt: TGTGCCATCAGTGAAGGGACTAACAATGAGCAGTTCTTC; cdr3_aa: CAISEGTNNEQFF; d_call: TRBD2; j_call: TRBJ2-1; v_call: TRBV10-3; clone_size: .
cdr3_nt: TGCGCCAGCACTACAGGGAGCAGCACACATACGCAGTATTTT; cdr3_aa: CASTTGSSTHTQYF; d_call: .; j_call: TRBJ2-3; v_call: TRBV23-1; clone_size: .
cdr3_nt: TGTGCCAGCAACCAACAGGGTCACCAAGAGACCCAGTACTTC; cdr3_aa: CASNQQGHQETQYF; d_call: .; j_call: TRBJ2-5; v_call: TRBV2; clone_size: .
cdr3_nt: TGTGCCACCAGCAGGCGACAGGGGGGGATGGAGGCCCAGTACTTC; cdr3_aa: CATSRRQGGMEAQYF; d_call: TRBD1; j_call: TRBJ2-5; v_call: TRBV15; clone_size: .
cdr3_nt: TGTGCCAGCAGCCTGGACAGGGGTAACACTGAAGCTTTCTTT; cdr3_aa: CASSLDRGNTEAFF; d_call: TRBD1; j_call: TRBJ1-1; v_call: TRBV28; clone_size: .
cdr3_nt: TGTGCCAGCAGTTTATACGGGACTACCAAGCTAGCCAAAAACATTCAGTACTTC; cdr3_aa: CASSLYGTTKLAKNIQYF; d_call: TRBD2; j_call: TRBJ2-4; v_call: TRBV28; clone_size: once
cdr3_nt: TGTGCCAGCAGTCGGACAGACCCCTACGAGCAGTACTTC; cdr3_aa: CASSRTDPYEQYF; d_call: .; j_call: TRBJ2-7; v_call: TRBV12-3/TRBV12-4; clone_size: few
cdr3_nt: TGTGCCAGCAGCCTCACAGGGTCTGGTGAGCAGTTCTTC; cdr3_aa: CASSLTGSGEQFF; d_call: .; j_call: TRBJ2-1; v_call: TRBV7-3; clone_size: .
cdr3_nt: TGCAGCGTGACCCGAGGGACAGGGGGCGACGAGCAGTACTTC; cdr3_aa: CSVTRGTGGDEQYF; d_call: TRBD1; j_call: TRBJ2-7; v_call: TRBV29-1; clone_size: .
cdr3_nt: TGCGCCAGCAGCTTGCTGGCTAGCGGGAGTGAGACCCAGTACTTC; cdr3_aa: CASSLLASGSETQYF; d_call: TRBD2; j_call: TRBJ2-5; v_call: TRBV5-1; clone_size: once
cdr3_nt: TGTGCTAGCAGCCGGACAGGGGTCGAGACCCAGTACTTC; cdr3_aa: CASSRTGVETQYF; d_call: TRBD1; j_call: TRBJ2-5; v_call: TRBV7-7; clone_size: .
cdr3_nt: TGTGCCAGCAGTTACGGGACAGGGAGCACCTACGAGCAGTACTTC; cdr3_aa: CASSYGTGSTYEQYF; d_call: TRBD1; j_call: TRBJ2-7; v_call: TRBV6-5; clone_size: .
cdr3_nt: TGTGCAAGTCGCCGTAGCGGGAGCCGAGGGGATACGCAGTATTTT; cdr3_aa: CASRRSGSRGDTQYF; d_call: .; j_call: TRBJ2-3; v_call: TRBV12-2; clone_size: .
cdr3_nt: TGTGCCACCAGTGACATTAGCGCGAGCTCCTACAATGAGCAGTTCTTC; cdr3_aa: CATSDISASSYNEQFF; d_call: .; j_call: TRBJ2-1; v_call: TRBV24-1; clone_size: .
cdr3_nt: TGCGCCAGCAGCTTTGTAGCGGGAGGGTACGAGCAGTACTTC; cdr3_aa: CASSFVAGGYEQYF; d_call: TRBD2; j_call: TRBJ2-7; v_call: TRBV5-1; clone_size: once
cdr3_nt: TGTGCCAGCAGCTTAATCCAGGGGTGGAACGAGCAGTACTTC; cdr3_aa: CASSLIQGWNEQYF; d_call: .; j_call: TRBJ2-7; v_call: TRBV11-2; clone_size: .
cdr3_nt: TGTGCCAGTAGTCGTACCGGGACAGGGGTATTCACTGAAGCTTTCTTT; cdr3_aa: CASSRTGTGVFTEAFF; d_call: TRBD1; j_call: TRBJ1-1; v_call: TRBV19; clone_size: .
cdr3_nt: TGTGCCAGCAGCTCGACAGGGGGCGAGGGTTCACCCCTCCACTTT; cdr3_aa: CASSSTGGEGSPLHF; d_call: TRBD1; j_call: TRBJ1-6; v_call: TRBV3-1/TRBV3-2; clone_size: .
cdr3_nt: TGTGCCCCCACGTCGGGGGTGAGTAGCAATCAGCCCCAGCATTTT; cdr3_aa: CAPTSGVSSNQPQHF; d_call: .; j_call: TRBJ1-5; v_call: TRBV19; clone_size: .
cdr3_nt: TGTGCCACCAGCAGAGAAGGGCAGGGGTCCACAGATACGCAGTATTTT; cdr3_aa: CATSREGQGSTDTQYF; d_call: .; j_call: TRBJ2-3; v_call: TRBV15; clone_size: .
cdr3_nt: TGTGCCAGCAGCTTGGGGACTAGCGGGTACACAGATACGCAGTATTTT; cdr3_aa: CASSLGTSGYTDTQYF; d_call: TRBD2; j_call: TRBJ2-3; v_call: TRBV7-3; clone_size: .
cdr3_nt: TGCGCCAGCAGCCAAGATCCAGGGGGCACCTACGAGCAGTACTTC; cdr3_aa: CASSQDPGGTYEQYF; d_call: TRBD1; j_call: TRBJ2-7; v_call: TRBV4-3; clone_size: .
cdr3_nt: TGCAGTGCAAAACCCGGGGCGCAGTATTTT; cdr3_aa: CSAKPGAQYF; d_call: .; j_call: TRBJ2-3; v_call: TRBV20-1; clone_size: once
cdr3_nt: TGTGCCAGCGAGGCGACGCAGTACGAGCAGTACTTC; cdr3_aa: CASEATQYEQYF; d_call: .; j_call: TRBJ2-7; v_call: TRBV3-1/TRBV3-2; clone_size: .
cdr3_nt: TGTGCCAGCAGCAGGACAGGGATCTACGAGCAGTACTTC; cdr3_aa: CASSRTGIYEQYF; d_call: TRBD1; j_call: TRBJ2-7; v_call: TRBV11-3; clone_size: .
cdr3_nt: TGTGCCAGCAGCCCCATAGCGGGAGGGCCCGCCGAGCAGTACTTC; cdr3_aa: CASSPIAGGPAEQYF; d_call: TRBD2; j_call: TRBJ2-7; v_call: TRBV11-2; clone_size: .
cdr3_nt: TGCGCCAGCAGCTTTGGAGGCGGAGCTGCTAGCACAGATACGCAGTATTTT; cdr3_aa: CASSFGGGAASTDTQYF; d_call: .; j_call: TRBJ2-3; v_call: TRBV5-1; clone_size: .
cdr3_nt: TGTGCCATCAGTGACGACAATAATTCACCCCTCCACTTT; cdr3_aa: CAISDDNNSPLHF; d_call: .; j_call: TRBJ1-6; v_call: TRBV10-3; clone_size: once
cdr3_nt: TGTGCCAGCAGCAAAAGTTTCGAGGATGGCTACACCTTC; cdr3_aa: CASSKSFEDGYTF; d_call: .; j_call: TRBJ1-2; v_call: TRBV21-1; clone_size: many
cdr3_nt: TGTGCCAGTAGTGTATCCGGGACAGGGTATATGGATACGCAGTATTTT; cdr3_aa: CASSVSGTGYMDTQYF; d_call: TRBD1; j_call: TRBJ2-3; v_call: TRBV19; clone_size: .
cdr3_nt: TGTGCCAGTAGTTCCTTAGCGGGAGACAAGGGGACGCAGTATTTT; cdr3_aa: CASSSLAGDKGTQYF; d_call: TRBD2; j_call: TRBJ2-3; v_call: TRBV19; clone_size: .
cdr3_nt: TGCAGCGTAAGAGGACAGAACTCTGGAAACACCATATATTTT; cdr3_aa: CSVRGQNSGNTIYF; d_call: .; j_call: TRBJ1-3; v_call: TRBV29-1; clone_size: .
cdr3_nt: TGTGCCAGTAGTATAGAACCAGGGGATCAGCCCCAGCATTTT; cdr3_aa: CASSIEPGDQPQHF; d_call: .; j_call: TRBJ1-5; v_call: TRBV19; clone_size: .
cdr3_nt: TGTGCCAGCAGTAGGGACAGCAACACCGGGGAGCTGTTTTTT; cdr3_aa: CASSRDSNTGELFF; d_call: TRBD1; j_call: TRBJ2-2; v_call: TRBV28; clone_size: .
cdr3_nt: TGCGCCAGCAGCCCGGGGGACAGGGTCACCGGGGAGCTGTTTTTT; cdr3_aa: CASSPGDRVTGELFF; d_call: TRBD1; j_call: TRBJ2-2; v_call: TRBV5-1; clone_size: .
cdr3_nt: TGTGCCAGTAGTACGGCAGGGCCCTACGAGCAGTACTTC; cdr3_aa: CASSTAGPYEQYF; d_call: .; j_call: TRBJ2-7; v_call: TRBV19; clone_size: .
cdr3_nt: TGTGCCAGCAGCACGGACAGGGGGGCCTACGAGCAGTACTTC; cdr3_aa: CASSTDRGAYEQYF; d_call: TRBD1; j_call: TRBJ2-7; v_call: TRBV7-2; clone_size: once
cdr3_nt: TGTGCCAGCAGCCGATCCGGGAACACTGAAGCTTTCTTT; cdr3_aa: CASSRSGNTEAFF; d_call: .; j_call: TRBJ1-1; v_call: TRBV6-5; clone_size: .
cdr3_nt: TGTGCCAGCAGTTTATTGGGAGGCACTGAAGCTTTCTTT; cdr3_aa: CASSLLGGTEAFF; d_call: .; j_call: TRBJ1-1; v_call: TRBV12-3/TRBV12-4; clone_size: .
cdr3_nt: TGTGCCAGCAGCTTAGGCTCGCGCGGACAGGGTTACGAGCAGTACTTC; cdr3_aa: CASSLGSRGQGYEQYF; d_call: TRBD1; j_call: TRBJ2-7; v_call: TRBV7-2; clone_size: .
cdr3_nt: TGTGCCAGCAGCAAAGGGTGGTCGGGTATTGAGCCCCAGCATTTT; cdr3_aa: CASSKGWSGIEPQHF; d_call: .; j_call: TRBJ1-5; v_call: TRBV21-1; clone_size: .
cdr3_nt: TGTGCCAGCAGTCGATCTATAGCGGGGTCCTACGAGCAGTACTTC; cdr3_aa: CASSRSIAGSYEQYF; d_call: TRBD2; j_call: TRBJ2-7; v_call: TRBV6-6; clone_size: many
cdr3_nt: TGCGCCAGCAGTACCGGGGGCTACGAGCAGTACTTC; cdr3_aa: CASSTGGYEQYF; d_call: .; j_call: TRBJ2-7; v_call: TRBV5-1; clone_size: .
cdr3_nt: TGTGCCAGCAGCGGAGATAGCGGGAGGGGCTACGAGCAGTACTTC; cdr3_aa: CASSGDSGRGYEQYF; d_call: TRBD2; j_call: TRBJ2-7; v_call: TRBV9; clone_size: .
cdr3_nt: TGTGCCAGCAGGCGGGACAGGGGAAGGCACGCCGGGGAGCTGTTTTTT; cdr3_aa: CASRRDRGRHAGELFF; d_call: TRBD1; j_call: TRBJ2-2; v_call: TRBV28; clone_size: .
cdr3_nt: TGTGCCAGCAGTGAGGACTTCTTTCGGGAAGCCAAAAACATTCAGTACTTC; cdr3_aa: CASSEDFFREAKNIQYF; d_call: .; j_call: TRBJ2-4; v_call: TRBV28; clone_size: .
cdr3_nt: TGTGCCAGCAGCTTGGGACAGGGGATGTATACGCAGTATTTT; cdr3_aa: CASSLGQGMYTQYF; d_call: TRBD1; j_call: TRBJ2-3; v_call: TRBV5-6; clone_size: .
cdr3_nt: TGTGCCACTAAGGACACCGACACCGGGGAGCTGTTTTTT; cdr3_aa: CATKDTDTGELFF; d_call: .; j_call: TRBJ2-2; v_call: TRBV10-3; clone_size: .
cdr3_nt: TGTGCCAGCAGTGAGGCTTGGCAGAATTATGGCTACACCTTC; cdr3_aa: CASSEAWQNYGYTF; d_call: .; j_call: TRBJ1-2; v_call: TRBV6-1; clone_size: .